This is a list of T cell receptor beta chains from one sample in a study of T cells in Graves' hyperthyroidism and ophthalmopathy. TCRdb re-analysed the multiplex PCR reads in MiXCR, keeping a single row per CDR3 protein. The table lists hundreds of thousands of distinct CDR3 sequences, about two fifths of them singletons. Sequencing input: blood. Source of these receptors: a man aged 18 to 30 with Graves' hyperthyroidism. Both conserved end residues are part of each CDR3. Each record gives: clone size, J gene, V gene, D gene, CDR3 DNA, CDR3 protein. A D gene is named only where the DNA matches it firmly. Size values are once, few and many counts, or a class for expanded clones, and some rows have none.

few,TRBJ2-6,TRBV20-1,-,TGCAGTGCTAGAGATTCGGTGGGCAACTCTGGGGCCAACGTCCTGACTTTC,CSARDSVGNSGANVLTF
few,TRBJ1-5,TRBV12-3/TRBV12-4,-,TGTGCCAGCAGTTCTATGTCCGACGGTAATCAGCCCCAGCATTTT,CASSSMSDGNQPQHF
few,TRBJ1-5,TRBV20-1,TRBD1,TGCAGTGCTCAGACAGGGGGTGGCAATCAGCCCCAGCATTTT,CSAQTGGGNQPQHF
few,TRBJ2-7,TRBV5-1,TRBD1,TGTGCCAGCAGCCAACAGGGGAACTACGAGCAGTACTTC,CASSQQGNYEQYF
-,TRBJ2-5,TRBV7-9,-,TGTGCCAGCAGCTACAGGATCCAAGGGGCCCAGTACTTC,CASSYRIQGAQYF
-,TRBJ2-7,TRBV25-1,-,TGTGCCAGCAGTCCCCTGTGGGGGAACGAGCAGTACTTC,CASSPLWGNEQYF
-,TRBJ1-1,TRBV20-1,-,TGCAGTGCAACTCCGGGACCTCGAGGGGAGGCTTTCTTT,CSATPGPRGEAFF
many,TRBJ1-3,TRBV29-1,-,TGCAGCGTTTCGGTGATGGGAAACACCATATATTTT,CSVSVMGNTIYF
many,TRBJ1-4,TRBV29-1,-,TGCAGCGTTAGCAGGGGTGGCGAAAAACTGTTTTTT,CSVSRGGEKLFF
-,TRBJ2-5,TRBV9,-,TGTGCCAGCAGCGTAAGGGGTTTGGGGTCAGAGACCCAGTACTTC,CASSVRGLGSETQYF
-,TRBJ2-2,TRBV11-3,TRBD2,TGTGCCAGCAGCCGCCGACTAGCGGGGGACACCGGGGAGCTGTTTTTT,CASSRRLAGDTGELFF
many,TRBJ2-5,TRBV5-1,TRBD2,TGTGCCAGCAGCCCACTAGCGGGAGATCAAGAGACCCAGTACTTC,CASSPLAGDQETQYF
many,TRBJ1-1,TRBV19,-,TGTGCCAGTAGTCCCATAGTGAACACTGAAGCTTTCTTT,CASSPIVNTEAFF
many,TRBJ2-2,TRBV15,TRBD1,TGTGCCACCAGCAACCGGGACAGGGTCCCCGGGGAGCTGTTTTTT,CATSNRDRVPGELFF
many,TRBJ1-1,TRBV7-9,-,TGTGCCAGCAGCTTAGACAGGCATTACACTGAAGCTTTCTTT,CASSLDRHYTEAFF
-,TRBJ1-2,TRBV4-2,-,TGTGCCAGCAGCCAAGATTGGGCAAGCAACTATGGCTACACCTTC,CASSQDWASNYGYTF
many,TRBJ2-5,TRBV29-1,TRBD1,TGCAGCGTTGAGGGCGGGACAGGGGAGCAAGAGACCCAGTACTTC,CSVEGGTGEQETQYF
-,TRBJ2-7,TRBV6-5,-,TGTGCCAGCAATCCGTCGGGAGACGAGCAGTACTTC,CASNPSGDEQYF
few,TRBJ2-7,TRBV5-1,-,TGCGCCAGCAGCCTTGAACAGGGAGTCTCCTACGAGCAGTACTTC,CASSLEQGVSYEQYF
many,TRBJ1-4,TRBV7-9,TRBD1,TGTGCCAGCAGCGAACCAGGGGGTAATGAAAAACTGTTTTTT,CASSEPGGNEKLFF
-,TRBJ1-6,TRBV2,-,TGTGCCAGCAGGGGGGACCATAATTCACCCCTCCACTTT,CASRGDHNSPLHF
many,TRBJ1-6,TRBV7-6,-,TGTGCCAGCAGCTTATTAGGCTCACCCCTCCACTTT,CASSLLGSPLHF
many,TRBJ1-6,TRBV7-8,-,TGTGCCAGCAGCCTCCTTAATAATTCACCCCTCCACTTT,CASSLLNNSPLHF
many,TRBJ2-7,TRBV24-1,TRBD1,TGTGCCACCAGTGACCCCACAGGGGGCAGGTCCTACGAGCAGTACTTC,CATSDPTGGRSYEQYF
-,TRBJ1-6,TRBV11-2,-,TGTGCCAGCAGCTTACATCTCGCAGTTAATTCACCCCTCCACTTT,CASSLHLAVNSPLHF
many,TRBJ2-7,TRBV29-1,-,TGCAGCGTTGAGAGTCAGGAAGATTACGAGCAGTACTTC,CSVESQEDYEQYF
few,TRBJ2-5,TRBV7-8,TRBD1,TGTGCCAGCAGCATTTGGGTAGGGGGCGTTGAGACCCAGTACTTC,CASSIWVGGVETQYF
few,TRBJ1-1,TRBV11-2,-,TGTGCCAGCAGCCCCGGGCCTACAATGATGAACACTGAAGCTTTCTTT,CASSPGPTMMNTEAFF
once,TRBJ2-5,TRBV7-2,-,TGTGCCAGCAGTCCCTCTTACGAGGGAGAGACCCGGTACTTC,CASSPSYEGETRYF
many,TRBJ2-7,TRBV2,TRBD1,TGTGCCAGCGCGAGGACAGGGACCTCCTACGAGCAGTACTTC,CASARTGTSYEQYF
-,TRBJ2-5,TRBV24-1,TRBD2,TGTGCCGCCAGCAGCACGAGGACTAGTCAAGAGACCCAGTACTTC,CAASSTRTSQETQYF
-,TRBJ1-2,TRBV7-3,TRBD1,TGTGCCAGCAGCCCACGCGGGACAGGGGGATATGGCTACACCTTC,CASSPRGTGGYGYTF
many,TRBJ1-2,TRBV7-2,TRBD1,TGTGCCAGCAGCTTCCGACAGGGCGATGGCTACACCTTC,CASSFRQGDGYTF
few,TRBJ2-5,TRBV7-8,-,TGTGCCAGCAGCCCGAAGCGGTCCGAAGAGACCCAGTACTTC,CASSPKRSEETQYF
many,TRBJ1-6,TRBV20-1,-,TGCAGTGCCCAATACCTAAAGGAGGGACCCCTCCACTTT,CSAQYLKEGPLHF
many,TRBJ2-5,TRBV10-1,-,TGCGCCAGCAGTGAGGGGCAGACCTTAGAGACCCAGTACTTC,CASSEGQTLETQYF
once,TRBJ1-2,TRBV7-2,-,TGTGCCAGCAGCCAAGCTTCACAGAACTATGGCTACACCTTC,CASSQASQNYGYTF
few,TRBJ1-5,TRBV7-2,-,TGTGCCAGCAGCTTAGCCCCGGGTTATAGCAATCAGCCCCAGCATTTT,CASSLAPGYSNQPQHF
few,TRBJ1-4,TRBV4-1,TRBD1,TGCGCCAGCAGCCAAAGGGGACAGGGGGTTGAAAAACTGTTTTTT,CASSQRGQGVEKLFF